This TCR beta chain was recovered during a study of shared clonotypes between healthy human individuals. General study findings and limits: Inspection by rarefaction showed sorted-subset sequencing to be incomplete despite large depth. In this cohort, only blood was sampled, and tissue repertoires likely differ.

Concerning this clone itself: Its target is not known.

Here immunoSEQ multiplex PCR was the method, and the copy in TCRdb shows in-frame clones only, minus some. The top ten hold 0.5% to 0.65% of the sample, which has about 1.1 million clones, roughly 74% seen once. All donors qualified as healthy HIV-negative adults and had experienced no recent acute infections or vaccinations. The V segment lost 4 bases and the J segment 4 bases; nucleotides outside the gene matches: 10. The CDR3 has 15 residues. Germline lookup yields CDR1 GTSNPN and CDR2 SVGIG (reference sequence). Sequencing was carried out using memory CD4+ T cells from PBMCs. As for subset: CD45RA-negative fraction. The source of this sequence is a man aged 18 to 29 in good health. Some clones in this sample may be carry-over from other donors' samples. V is TRBV30 and J is TRBJ2-3; TRBD2 matches 8 bases. The CDR3 nucleotides read TGTGCCTGGACCAGGACGGGACTAGAGTCAGATACGCAGTATTTT. This sequence encodes CAWTRTGLESDTQYF.